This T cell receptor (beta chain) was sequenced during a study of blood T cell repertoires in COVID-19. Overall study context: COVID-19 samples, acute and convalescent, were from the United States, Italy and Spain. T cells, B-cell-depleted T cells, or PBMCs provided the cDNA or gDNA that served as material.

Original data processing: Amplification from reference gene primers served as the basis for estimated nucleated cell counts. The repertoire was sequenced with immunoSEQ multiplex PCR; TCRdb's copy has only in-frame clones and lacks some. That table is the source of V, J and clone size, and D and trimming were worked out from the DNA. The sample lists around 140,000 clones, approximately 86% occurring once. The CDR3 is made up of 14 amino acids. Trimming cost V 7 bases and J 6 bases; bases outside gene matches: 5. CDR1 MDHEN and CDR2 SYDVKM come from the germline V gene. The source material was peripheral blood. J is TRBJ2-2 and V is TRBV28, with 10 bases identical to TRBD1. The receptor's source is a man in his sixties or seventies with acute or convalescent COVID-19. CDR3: CASIPGQGAGELFF. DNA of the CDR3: TGTGCCAGCATTCCAGGACAGGGGGCCGGGGAGCTGTTTTTT.